This TCR beta chain was profiled in a study of T-cell memory formation after mild COVID-19. TCRdb passed the 5' RACE reads through MiXCR, listing each CDR3 protein once. This table has about 410,000 distinct CDR3 sequences, about a sixth appearing once. There are 14 residues in the CDR3. V dropped 2 bases and J dropped 14 bases, with 16 bases sitting between them. The sample was PBMCs or a T cell subset sorted from them (not recorded which). The rearrangement uses TRBV12-3 or TRBV12-4 and TRBJ1-6; D is perhaps TRBD1 (6 bases). The TCR was taken from a young man who had mild COVID-19 (a few samples of this study predate the infection). Cell type and time point are not known. The CDR3 DNA sequence: TGTGCCAGCAGTTTATATCAGGGGACCGGAGCCCTCCACTTT. Translated, it gives CASSLYQGTGALHF.